This entry lists 21 T cell receptor beta chains sequenced from one sample in a study of T cells after yellow fever vaccination (dated by TCRdb to between 2019 and 2020). Library creation used 5' RACE. Sequencing was performed on an Illumina HiSeq 2500. TCRdb passed the public sequencing reads through fastp at Q25 and MiXCR, retaining productive beta sequences. When rows share a CDR3 protein, they turn into one entry using the most common DNA and genes. The sample yields fewer than 450,000 distinct CDR3 sequences; around 10% were counted once. The biggest ten clones account for 18% of the sample. The treatment or condition label for this specimen denotes: live attenuated yellow fever vaccine strain. The specimen was PBMCs, collected on the day of the first yellow fever vaccination. Source of these receptors: a man aged 18-30 years who received the YFV17D yellow fever vaccine.

This clonotype has just a few counts. V gene TRBV6-2 or TRBV6-3 combines with J gene TRBJ1-1, with D tentatively TRBD1 (5 bases). Trimming pared 5 bases from V and 1 base from J, leaving 11 bases between. The CDR3 runs 14 residues. The germline CDR1 and CDR2 sequences are MNHEY and SVGEGT. CDR3 loop: CASSTWGRNTEAFF. The DNA for the CDR3 is TGTGCCAGCAGTACCTGGGGCAGGAACACTGAAGCTTTCTTT.

V gene TRBV30 combines with J gene TRBJ2-7; no reliable D call. This CDR3 region has 11 residues. Per the germline V gene, CDR1 is GTSNPN and CDR2 is SVGIG (reference sequence). V dropped 0 bases and J dropped 6 bases, with 6 bases sitting between them. Here the CDR3 DNA reads TGTGCCTGGAGTGTACGCGGCGAGCAGTACTTC. Protein product: CAWSVRGEQYF.

This chain joins TRBV4-1 and TRBJ1-5; 8 positions match TRBD1. The J segment lost 4 bases and the V segment lost 3 bases, leaving 8 bases of the junction unmatched. The CDR3 spans 16 residues. Germline V gene data show CDR1 as MGHRA and CDR2 as YSYEKL. In DNA, the CDR3 is TGCGCCAGCAGCCAGCCAGACAGGGGACGAAATCAGCCCCAGCATTTT. Protein product: CASSQPDRGRNQPQHF.

In its sample, this clonotype was seen many times. This CDR3 reads CASSLQGPNYGYTF. For the CDR3, the DNA is TGTGCCAGCAGCTTACAGGGGCCCAACTATGGCTACACCTTC. The chain links TRBV7-8 to TRBJ1-2, with D tentatively TRBD1 (6 bases). The CDR3 consists of 14 residues. Trimming removed 2 bases from V and 2 bases from J, with 9 bases in between. Germline CDR1 reads SGHVS; CDR2 reads FQNEAQ.

This clonotype was counted only a few times. This chain uses TRBV12-3 or TRBV12-4 with TRBJ1-2; D not certain. Between the trimmed V and J ends, which lost 0 bases and 7 bases, there was a span of 9 bases. The CDR3 extends over 13 amino acids. CDR3 sequence (DNA): TGTGCCAGCAGTTTAGCGCCAACTTCTGGCTACACCTTC. Protein sequence: CASSLAPTSGYTF.

This chain links TRBV18 with TRBJ1-1; D not certain. The CDR3 extends over 14 amino acids. Germline V CDR1 and CDR2: KGHSH, LQKENI. The germline V and J ends were trimmed by 3 bases and 4 bases, with 12 bases remaining between them. The CDR3 region is CASSPEDWSTEAFF. In nucleotides, the CDR3 is TGTGCCAGCTCACCTGAAGATTGGAGCACTGAAGCTTTCTTT.

The V call is TRBV5-1, the J call TRBJ2-1; the D is unclear. V lost 0 bases, J lost 4 bases, and 8 bases lay in between. The CDR3 runs to 14 residues. CDR1 SGHRS and CDR2 YFSETQ come from the germline V gene. DNA for the CDR3: TGCGCCAGCAGCTTGGAGGTCAAATACAATGAGCAGTTCTTC. Residues: CASSLEVKYNEQFF.

This clonotype has just a few counts. The chain joins TRBV15 to TRBJ2-7, with D possibly TRBD2 on 6 matching bases. V was shortened by 0 bases and J by 6 bases, with 21 bases between the two germline ends. The V gene's germline CDR1 is LNHNV and CDR2 YYDKDF (reference sequence). This CDR3 comprises 17 residues. The CDR3 coding sequence is TGTGCCACCAGCAGAGATGGCGCGGGGCTTGGTCTTGCCGAGCAGTACTTC. Protein product: CATSRDGAGLGLAEQYF.

This clonotype appeared many times. This sequence joins TRBV5-1 and TRBJ1-1, with TRBD1 identical over 7 bases. The ends lost 0 bases at V and 6 bases at J; junction bases unmatched: 2. CDR1 SGHRS and CDR2 YFSETQ come from the germline V gene. The CDR3 extends over 13 amino acids. The CDR3 DNA follows: TGCGCCAGCAGCTTGGGCGACAGGGCTGAAGCTTTCTTT. It encodes CASSLGDRAEAFF.

This clonotype was picked up a small number of times. The chain links TRBV10-3 to TRBJ2-2; D unclear. The ends were cut back, 2 bases at V and 1 base at J, with 5 bases in the middle. The CDR3 extends over 14 amino acids. Germline lookup yields CDR1 ENHRY and CDR2 SYGVKD. CDR3 DNA: TGTGCCATCAGTGAGAGACTGAACACCGGGGAGCTGTTTTTT. It translates to CAISERLNTGELFF.

This clonotype was found a few times. This sequence joins TRBV12-3 or TRBV12-4 and TRBJ1-2; no definite D call. The ends were cut back, 3 bases at V and 4 bases at J, with 9 bases in the middle. The CDR3 has 13 residues. In DNA form, the CDR3 reads TGTGCCAGCAGTTTCGCCGCGGGCTATGGCTACACCTTC. Encoded protein: CASSFAAGYGYTF.

Ten or more counts support this clonotype. J is TRBJ2-1 and V is TRBV6-5; D is tentatively TRBD1 or TRBD2 (5 bases each). Germline V CDR1 and CDR2: MNHEY, SVGAGI. This CDR3 region has 14 residues. V dropped 4 bases and J dropped 7 bases, with 14 bases sitting between them. CDR3 DNA sequence: TGTGCCAGCAGTTCCTTGGGGGTAGGGAATGAGCAGTTCTTC. As protein: CASSSLGVGNEQFF.

This clonotype turned up a few times. The CDR3: CASSYGPGQVNYGYTF. DNA for the CDR3: TGTGCCAGCAGCTATGGGCCGGGACAAGTCAACTATGGCTACACCTTC. This chain connects TRBV7-6 to TRBJ1-2; maybe TRBD1 (6 bases). Trimming removed 4 bases at V and 2 bases at J, with 17 bases between. In germline, CDR1 is SGHVS, CDR2 FNYEAQ. This CDR3 has 16 residues.

Only a few counts were recorded for this clonotype. The chain links TRBV4-1 to TRBJ2-7; D is unresolved. The CDR3 length is 15 residues. Germline V gene data show CDR1 as MGHRA and CDR2 as YSYEKL. Trimming removed 4 bases at V and 6 bases at J, with 19 bases between. The CDR3 spells CASSPGSSLGSEQYF. CDR3 coding DNA: TGCGCCAGCAGCCCCGGATCGTCCCTTGGGTCCGAGCAGTACTTC.

This clonotype turned up a few times. The rearrangement links TRBV11-2 to TRBJ1-3; the D gene is possibly TRBD1 (6 bases). V was shortened by 0 bases and J by 0 bases, with 21 bases between the two germline ends. The CDR3 contains 20 residues. The germline V gene encodes CDR1 SGHAT and CDR2 FQNNGV. As DNA, the CDR3 is TGTGCCAGCAGCTTAGAAATACTCTTGGGACACCTGAGCTCTGGAAACACCATATATTTT. Translating it yields CASSLEILLGHLSSGNTIYF.

The V call is TRBV5-4, the J call TRBJ2-1, with D perhaps TRBD1 (5 bases). The CDR3 covers 15 residues. V lost 1 base, J lost 9 bases, and 17 bases lay in between. In germline, CDR1 is SGHNT, CDR2 YYREEE (reference sequence). The CDR3 here is CASSLTGAPPFEQFF. The CDR3 region has the DNA TGTGCCAGCAGCTTGACAGGTGCCCCGCCGTTTGAGCAGTTCTTC.

In its sample, this clonotype is medium-sized. This rearrangement joins TRBV20-1 to TRBJ2-1; 7 nucleotides agree with TRBD2. Germline V gene data show CDR1 as DFQATT and CDR2 as SNEGSKA (reference sequence). V was clipped by 6 bases and J by 4 bases; unmatched bases: 9. The CDR3 is 14 amino acids. The chain's CDR3 is CSAKNSGGYNEQFF. The CDR3 DNA sequence: TGCAGTGCCAAGAACTCGGGGGGATACAATGAGCAGTTCTTC.

This CDR3 is CASSYSFGGKTTNSPLHF. CDR3 DNA sequence: TGTGCCAGCAGTTACTCGTTCGGGGGGAAAACTACAAATTCACCCCTCCACTTT. The chain recombines TRBV6-5 with TRBJ1-6; TRBD1 is a possible D gene (5 bases). The V gene's germline CDR1 is MNHEY and CDR2 SVGAGI. CDR3 size: 18 residues. V lost 0 bases to trimming and J lost 7 bases, with 19 bases between them.

Only a few counts were recorded for this clonotype. The chain links TRBV5-6 to TRBJ1-5; D gene ambiguous. Germline CDR1 reads SGHDT; CDR2 reads YYEEEE. V was pared by 3 bases and J by 3 bases, with 4 bases between. The CDR3 is made up of 12 amino acids. This CDR3 is CASSSNNQPQHF. CDR3 coding DNA: TGTGCCAGCAGCTCGAACAATCAGCCCCAGCATTTT.

CDR3 in amino acids: CASSPPDRGRYEQYF. CDR3 sequence (DNA): TGTGCCAGCTCACCACCGGACAGGGGAAGATACGAGCAGTACTTC. The chain is built from TRBV18 and TRBJ2-7, with TRBD1 identical over 9 bases. In germline, CDR1 is KGHSH, CDR2 LQKENI. The CDR3 extends over 15 amino acids. V lost 0 bases, J lost 4 bases, and 4 bases stayed unmatched.

This chain uses TRBV28 with TRBJ2-2; D possibly corresponds to TRBD1 (6 bases). This CDR3 region has 15 residues. The V gene lost 2 bases and the J gene lost 2 bases, with 9 bases spanning the gap. CDR1 MDHEN and CDR2 SYDVKM come from the germline V gene. The CDR3 loop is CASSLLGGNTGELFF. The CDR3 DNA reads as TGTGCCAGCAGTTTACTAGGGGGAAACACCGGGGAGCTGTTTTTT.